The source of this T cell receptor (beta chain) is a study of cytomegalovirus exposure and HLA in healthy donors. The CDR3 contains 18 residues. From germline, CDR1 is MDHEN and CDR2 SYDVKM. The V and J ends lost 2 bases and 4 bases, in that order; junction bases with no gene match: 15. Sequencing used immunoSEQ multiplex PCR; TCRdb keeps in-frame clones, though not all of them. The repertoire includes about 150,000 clones, about 94% of them detected once, and about 1.7% sits in the top ten. Source material: PBMCs. The chain is built from TRBV28 and TRBJ2-7; TRBD1 agrees at 9 bases. This TCR came from a man aged 18-30 years in good health and CMV-seropositive. The CDR3 region has the DNA TGTGCCAGCAGTTTACGCCTTAGCGGACAGGGGAAAGGATACGAGCAGTACTTC. This translates into CASSLRLSGQGKGYEQYF.